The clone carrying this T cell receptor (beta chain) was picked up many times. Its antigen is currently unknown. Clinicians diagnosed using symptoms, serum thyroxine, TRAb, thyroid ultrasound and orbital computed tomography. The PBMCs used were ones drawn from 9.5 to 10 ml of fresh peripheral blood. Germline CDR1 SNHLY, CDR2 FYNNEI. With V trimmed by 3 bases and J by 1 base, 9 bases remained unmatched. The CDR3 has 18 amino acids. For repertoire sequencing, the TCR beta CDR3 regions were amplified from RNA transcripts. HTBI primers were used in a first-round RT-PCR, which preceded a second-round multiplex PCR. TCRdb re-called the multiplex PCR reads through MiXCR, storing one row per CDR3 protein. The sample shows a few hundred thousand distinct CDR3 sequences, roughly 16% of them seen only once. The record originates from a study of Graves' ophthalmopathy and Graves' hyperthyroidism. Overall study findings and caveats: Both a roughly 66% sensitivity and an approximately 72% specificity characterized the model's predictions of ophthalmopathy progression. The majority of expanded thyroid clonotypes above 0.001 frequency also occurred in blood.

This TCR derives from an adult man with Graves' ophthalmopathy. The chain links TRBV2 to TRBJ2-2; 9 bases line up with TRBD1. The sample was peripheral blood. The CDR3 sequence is CASSEGMGQGLNTGELFF. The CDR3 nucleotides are TGTGCCAGCAGTGAGGGGATGGGACAGGGTTTGAACACCGGGGAGCTGTTTTTT.